The present entry profiles one TCR beta chain with its context. Its antigen is currently unknown. The data derive from a study of PD-1 blockade in classical Hodgkin lymphoma. Findings and caveats of the study: Newly diagnosed patients and complete responders had comparable diversity at baseline. Individuals initiating nivolumab under 1 year after ASCT were excluded. Relapsed/refractory patients reportedly had lower baseline diversity than newly diagnosed patients. Unlike CD8+ TCR diversity, which did not rise significantly by C4D1, CD4+ TCR diversity did.

Using immunoSEQ multiplex PCR, the repertoire was profiled, and TCRdb retains in-frame clones only, with some absent. The data hold tens of thousands of clones, with about nine tenths observed a single time. The germline V gene has CDR1 LGHNA and CDR2 YNFKEQ. The CDR3 contains 16 residues. V lost 0 bases, J lost 2 bases, and 12 bases lay in between. Specified time point: cycle 4 day 1 (C4D1), after 5 to 7 weeks of nivolumab. Each of the patients experienced relapse following autologous stem cell transplantation, and their brentuximab vedotin exposure differed. The TCR sequence derives from a human donor with classical Hodgkin lymphoma. The sequencing used peripheral blood mononuclear cells (PBMCs), collected before the fourth cycle of nivolumab. The chain couples TRBV4-2 to TRBJ2-3, with D perhaps TRBD2 (6 bases). The CDR3 nucleotides are TGTGCCAGCAGCCAAGAATGGCGGGGAGTCACAGATACGCAGTATTTT. It codes for CASSQEWRGVTDTQYF.